The clone carrying this T cell receptor beta chain was observed a handful of times. These data come from a study of blood T cell repertoires in COVID-19. Looking at the study overall: COVID-19 samples from acute and convalescent phases originated in the United States, Italy and Spain. T cells, B-cell-depleted T cells, or PBMCs supplied cDNA or gDNA.

This CDR3 has 14 residues. The junction had 6 bases not matched to a gene; V was cut back by 5 bases and J by 6 bases. Germline loops: CDR1 SGHVS, CDR2 FNYEAQ. Libraries were prepared by immunoSEQ multiplex PCR; TCRdb keeps only in-frame clonotypes and omits some of them. Of 200,000 or so clones in the sample, under 90% were seen once. Recruited during active infection, patients (from Seattle) were subsequently followed longitudinally. The V and J genes are TRBV7-6 and TRBJ2-5; 10 nucleotides align to TRBD1. This TCR came from a woman older than 75 with COVID-19, enrolled during active disease. What was sequenced was peripheral blood. CDR3 protein: CASSLTGGVKTQYF. CDR3 in DNA: TGTGCCAGCAGCCTGACAGGGGGCGTCAAGACCCAGTACTTC.